This T cell receptor (beta chain) was retrieved from a study of cytomegalovirus exposure and HLA in healthy donors. Study results and limitations: There were around 160 TCR beta chains listed as cytomegalovirus-associated.

The germline V gene has CDR1 SNHLY and CDR2 FYNNEI. The CDR3 has 14 amino acids. The J segment lost 6 bases and the V segment lost 5 bases, leaving 6 bases of the junction unmatched. Regarding this clone: What it binds is not known.

Libraries were prepared by immunoSEQ multiplex PCR; TCRdb keeps only in-frame clonotypes and omits some of them. Among around 180,000 clones listed, approximately 85% were seen once. Sequenced material: PBMCs. The chain carries TRBV2 and TRBJ1-4; 7 bases are shared with TRBD1. This clonotype was sampled from a woman under 30 in good health and CMV-seronegative. The CDR3 DNA is TGTGCCAGCAGTCCGGACAGGACAGATGAAAAACTGTTTTTT. This encodes CASSPDRTDEKLFF.